These 12 T cell receptor beta chains were sequenced from one sample in a study of blood T cell repertoires in COVID-19. Repertoires were generated with immunoSEQ multiplex PCR, while TCRdb's copy carries only in-frame clones and drops some. In the table there are around 200,000 clones, more than 65% of which are singletons. Sequenced sample: peripheral blood. The receptors derive from a man in his forties or fifties with active or convalescent COVID-19.

The gene calls are TRBV20-1 and TRBJ1-5, with a possible D match to TRBD1 (5 bases). The CDR3 runs to 16 residues. V lost 3 bases and J 1 base, leaving 16 bases between the germline ends. Germline V gene lookup returns CDR1 DFQATT and CDR2 SNEGSKA (reference sequence). In DNA, the CDR3 is TGCAGTGCTAGTGGGGCCTTTCGGTTCAGCAATCAGCCCCAGCATTTT. Translated, it gives CSASGAFRFSNQPQHF.

The rearrangement uses TRBV5-1 and TRBJ2-5; 11 bases are a match to TRBD2. With 4 bases clipped from V and 2 bases from J, the junction kept 7 bases outside the gene matches. The CDR3 is 16 residues long. Germline V gene lookup returns CDR1 SGHRS and CDR2 YFSETQ. DNA for the CDR3: TGCGCCAGCAGCCCTCTTAGCGGGGGGGTTCAAGAGACCCAGTACTTC. Translation: CASSPLSGGVQETQYF.

A few counts support this clone. The rearrangement joins TRBV9 to TRBJ1-5; D unresolved. CDR1 and CDR2 (germline): SGDLS, YYNGEE. Trimming stripped 4 bases from V and 11 bases from J, with 16 bases between. The CDR3 length is 13 residues. CDR3 DNA: TGTGCCAGCAGCTCAGGCGCCCATGGGTCCCAGCATTTT. Residues: CASSSGAHGSQHF.

V is TRBV25-1 and J is TRBJ1-2; tentative D call: TRBD1 (5 bases). The V gene lost 7 bases and the J gene lost 7 bases, with 16 bases spanning the gap. Looked up from germline, CDR1 is MGHDK and CDR2 is SYGVNS. This CDR3 region has 13 residues. The CDR3: CASTPGTGVGYTF. CDR3 nucleotide sequence: TGTGCCAGCACCCCGGGGACTGGGGTTGGCTACACCTTC.

This chain links TRBV7-2 with TRBJ1-2; D gene uncertain. The CDR3 contains 14 residues. Trimming cost V 5 bases and J 6 bases, with 16 bases left between them. The germline gives CDR1 SGHTA, CDR2 FQGNSA. CDR3: CASSPHSPQDGYTF. The DNA of the CDR3 is TGTGCCAGCAGCCCCCACAGTCCCCAGGATGGCTACACCTTC.

V usage is TRBV27 and J usage is TRBJ2-1, with a tentative D call TRBD1 (6 bases). In germline, CDR1 is MNHEY, CDR2 SMNVEV (reference sequence). The CDR3 is made up of 15 amino acids. Trimming stripped 4 bases from V and 3 bases from J, with 13 bases between. CDR3 loop: CASSSGQRLYNEQFF. In nucleotides, the CDR3 is TGTGCCAGCAGTTCCGGACAGCGCCTCTACAATGAGCAGTTCTTC.

This clone was seen only a few times. V usage is TRBV27 and J usage is TRBJ1-1; D is perhaps TRBD1 (6 bases). The V end was cut by 0 bases, the J end by 8 bases, with 13 bases between. This CDR3 is 14 amino acids long. CDR1 MNHEY and CDR2 SMNVEV come from the germline V gene (reference sequence). CDR3 in DNA: TGTGCCAGCAGTTTATCTAACAGGGAGGGGGAAGCTTTCTTT. Amino acids: CASSLSNREGEAFF.

The rearrangement uses TRBV5-1 and TRBJ1-3; TRBD1 aligns across 7 bases. V gave up 7 bases and J gave up 4 bases; unmatched junction bases: 8. The CDR3 is 14 residues long. The germline V gene encodes CDR1 SGHRS and CDR2 YFSETQ. This CDR3 is CASRDSLGGNTIYF. In DNA form, the CDR3 reads TGCGCCAGCCGGGACAGTCTCGGCGGAAACACCATATATTTT.

V is TRBV6-5 and J is TRBJ1-1; D uncertain. V dropped 4 bases and J dropped 1 base, with 10 bases sitting between them. The CDR3 length is 14 residues. Per the germline V gene, CDR1 is MNHEY and CDR2 is SVGAGI. The CDR3: CASSLRRANTEAFF. CDR3 bases: TGTGCCAGCAGTTTGAGGAGGGCGAACACTGAAGCTTTCTTT.

The rearrangement uses TRBV4-2 and TRBJ1-4; D may be TRBD1 (5 bases). Germline assignment: CDR1 LGHNA and CDR2 YNFKEQ. The V gene lost 3 bases and the J gene lost 3 bases, with 11 bases spanning the gap. The CDR3 has 15 amino acids. The CDR3 region is CASSQPGGANEKLFF. The CDR3 DNA follows: TGTGCCAGCAGCCAGCCCGGGGGTGCTAATGAAAAACTGTTTTTT.

The chain recombines TRBV30 with TRBJ2-7; TRBD1 agrees at 8 bases. CDR3 size: 12 residues. The V gene's germline CDR1 is GTSNPN and CDR2 SVGIG (reference sequence). Trimming cost V 7 bases and J 4 bases; bases outside gene matches: 6. The CDR3 nucleotides are TGTGCCTCTCACAGGGGGACGTACGAGCAGTACTTC. Amino acid sequence: CASHRGTYEQYF.

The chain recombines TRBV11-2 with TRBJ2-1; maybe TRBD1 (6 bases). The germline V gene encodes CDR1 SGHAT and CDR2 FQNNGV. Trimming removed 1 base at V and 5 bases at J, with 15 bases between. The length of the CDR3 is 16 residues. In nucleotides, the CDR3 is TGTGCCAGCAGCTTAGGGAGCCAGGGGCCAGACAATGAGCAGTTCTTC. Its translation is CASSLGSQGPDNEQFF.